The TCR beta chain under discussion was sequenced for a study of T cell responses to AZD1222 COVID-19 vaccine. Findings and caveats of the study: The sample set comprised mostly white British donors with more females, and clonal diversity was possibly underestimated.

Data came from immunoSEQ multiplex PCR; TCRdb stores just in-frame clones and leaves some out. Here the sample spans 150,000 to 250,000 clones, 90% to 95% being singletons. The study pooled second doses at about 4 or about 12 weeks. In germline, CDR1 is MNHEY, CDR2 SMNVEV (reference sequence). This CDR3 region has 16 residues. Trimming left V 0 bases short and J 3 bases short, with 11 bases between. On this clone: Its antigen is unknown.

The chain combines TRBV27 with TRBJ1-4; D possibly corresponds to TRBD1 (5 bases). The receptor comes from an adult who received the AZD1222 COVID-19 vaccine. Here the sequenced sample was peripheral blood, taken 28 days after the second AZD1222 dose. The CDR3 loop reads CASSLSRPGPNEKLFF. CDR3 nucleotides: TGTGCCAGCAGTTTATCTCGGCCAGGGCCTAATGAAAAACTGTTTTTT.